This is a list of T cell receptor beta chains from one sample in a study of sequential checkpoint blockade in melanoma. Assay: immunoSEQ multiplex PCR; the TCRdb copy retains only in-frame clones and omits some. The sample contains more than 10,000 clones, approximately 74% of which appear only once. The material sequenced was CD8+ T cells sorted from blood (inferred from file names), taken from a patient given nivolumab and ipilimumab in sequence. The receptors were gathered from a human donor with melanoma. Each CDR3 is given with its conserved first and last residue. A D gene is named only where the DNA matches it firmly. Only some rows state a clone size, as once, few, many or a class for expanded clones.

CDR3 protein	CDR3 DNA	D gene	clone size	CDR3 length	V gene	J gene
CASSPGHPNEKLFF	TGTGCCAGCAGCCCGGGACACCCTAATGAAAAACTGTTTTTT	.	.	14	TRBV2	TRBJ1-4
CASSSLLGQKALEAFF	TGTGCCAGCAGTTCTCTATTGGGCCAGAAGGCGCTTGAAGCTTTCTTT	.	.	16	TRBV27	TRBJ1-1
CASSVSGDPETQYF	TGTGCCAGCAGCGTGAGCGGGGACCCAGAGACCCAGTACTTC	TRBD2	.	14	TRBV9	TRBJ2-5
CASSNLQRGETQYF	TGTGCCAGCAGCAATCTCCAAAGGGGGGAGACCCAGTACTTC	.	once	14	TRBV9	TRBJ2-5
CASSLTSSGGAYNEQFF	TGTGCCAGCAGTCTTACGTCTAGCGGGGGGGCCTACAATGAGCAGTTCTTC	TRBD2	.	17	TRBV27	TRBJ2-1
CASSVPRGNTEAFF	TGTGCCAGCAGCGTGCCACGGGGGAACACTGAAGCTTTCTTT	.	once	14	TRBV9	TRBJ1-1
CASTSGTGGYNEQFF	TGTGCCAGCACTTCCGGGACAGGGGGCTACAATGAGCAGTTCTTC	TRBD1	.	15	TRBV6-1	TRBJ2-1
CASSLAPGQPQHF	TGTGCCAGCAGCCTAGCCCCAGGTCAGCCCCAGCATTTT	.	few	13	TRBV7-9	TRBJ1-5
CASSLIGAAYEQYF	TGTGCCAGCAGCTTGATTGGGGCAGCGTACGAGCAGTACTTC	.	.	14	TRBV5-6	TRBJ2-7
CASSVGTGPPNGAYDGYTF	TGTGCCAGCAGCGTTGGGACAGGGCCCCCAAACGGGGCGTACGATGGCTACACCTTC	TRBD1	once	19	TRBV9	TRBJ1-2
CASTGLAGGPRGNEQFF	TGTGCTAGCACCGGACTAGCGGGGGGGCCGCGCGGCAATGAGCAGTTCTTC	TRBD2	.	17	TRBV7-6	TRBJ2-1
CASSFGLGGLSTDTQYF	TGTGCCAGCAGCTTCGGACTCGGGGGTCTTAGCACAGATACGCAGTATTTT	.	.	17	TRBV11-2	TRBJ2-3
CASSHRTASYNEQFF	TGTGCCAGCAGCCATCGCACAGCCAGCTACAATGAGCAGTTCTTC	.	.	15	TRBV13	TRBJ2-1
CASSYGTGGFQDEQFF	TGTGCCAGCAGTTACGGGACAGGGGGTTTTCAGGATGAGCAGTTCTTC	TRBD1	.	16	TRBV7-6	TRBJ2-1
CASSDQNPGGLNYGYTF	TGTGCCAGCAGTGACCAAAACCCAGGGGGCCTAAACTATGGCTACACCTTC	TRBD1	.	17	TRBV6-4	TRBJ1-2
CRVTIASGDSSYNEQFF	TGCAGAGTGACAATCGCTAGCGGAGACAGCTCCTACAATGAGCAGTTCTTC	TRBD2	.	17	TRBV29-1	TRBJ2-1
CASSLGQGADEQYF	TGTGCCAGCAGCTTAGGGCAGGGGGCGGACGAGCAGTACTTC	TRBD1	.	14	TRBV11-2	TRBJ2-7
CASSGGEGAFF	TGCGCCAGCAGTGGGGGAGAAGGGGCTTTCTTT	.	.	11	TRBV10-2	TRBJ1-1
CASSIRQGNEQFF	TGTGCCAGTAGTATAAGGCAGGGCAATGAGCAGTTCTTC	.	.	13	TRBV19	TRBJ2-1
CASSAGGLDGELFF	TGTGCCAGCAGTGCGGGGGGGCTCGACGGGGAGCTGTTTTTT	TRBD2	few	14	TRBV6-4	TRBJ2-2
CASSPRQNTGELFF	TGCGCCAGCAGCCCCCGACAGAACACCGGGGAGCTGTTTTTT	.	large	14	TRBV4-3	TRBJ2-2
CASSIQGTYLNTEAFF	TGTGCCAGTAGTATTCAGGGGACCTACCTGAACACTGAAGCTTTCTTT	.	.	16	TRBV19	TRBJ1-1
CASSQVTGGIEAFF	TGTGCCAGCAGCCAAGTCACGGGCGGGATTGAAGCTTTCTTT	.	.	14	TRBV4-2	TRBJ1-1
CASSIPQGFGANTEAFF	TGTGCCAGTAGTATTCCCCAGGGGTTTGGGGCGAACACTGAAGCTTTCTTT	.	.	17	TRBV19	TRBJ1-1
CASSWGHNNEQFF	TGTGCCAGCAGCTGGGGACACAACAATGAGCAGTTCTTC	.	.	13	TRBV5-4	TRBJ2-1
CASSSFRDYNEQFF	TGTGCCAGCAGCTCGTTCCGGGACTACAATGAGCAGTTCTTC	.	.	14	TRBV11-2	TRBJ2-1
CASSLFPLYQETQYF	TGTGCCAGCAGCTTATTCCCCTTGTACCAAGAGACCCAGTACTTC	.	.	15	TRBV7-2	TRBJ2-5
CASSLGETYEQYF	TGTGCCAGCAGCCTCGGGGAGACCTACGAGCAGTACTTC	.	.	13	TRBV25-1	TRBJ2-7
CASSSGTSGWDGEQYF	TGCGCCAGCAGCTCCGGGACTAGCGGGTGGGATGGCGAGCAGTACTTC	TRBD2	few	16	TRBV5-1	TRBJ2-7
CASDEYPSQYF	TGTGCCAGCGATGAATATCCGAGCCAGTACTTC	.	.	11	TRBV6-6	TRBJ2-5
CSVDSRDSSFRNEQFF	TGCAGCGTTGATAGTCGGGACTCTTCTTTCCGGAATGAGCAGTTCTTC	.	few	16	TRBV29-1	TRBJ2-1
CASSPGLTYEQYF	TGTGCCAGTAGCCCGGGACTAACCTACGAGCAGTACTTC	TRBD2	.	13	TRBV19	TRBJ2-7
CASSLVITGGVDTEAFF	TGTGCCAGCAGCTTAGTTATAACAGGGGGCGTTGACACTGAAGCTTTCTTT	TRBD1	once	17	TRBV7-2	TRBJ1-1
CASSLSKNNEQFF	TGTGCCAGCAGTTTATCTAAAAACAATGAGCAGTTCTTC	.	.	13	TRBV27	TRBJ2-1
CASSLVATGELFF	TGTGCCAGCAGCTTAGTGGCTACCGGGGAGCTGTTTTTT	.	.	13	TRBV7-6	TRBJ2-2
CASSFDPRGPILNTGELFF	TGCGCCAGCAGCTTCGACCCCAGGGGGCCCATATTGAACACCGGGGAGCTGTTTTTT	TRBD1	.	19	TRBV5-1	TRBJ2-2
CASSQGLGGSTDTQYF	TGCGCCAGCAGCCAAGGATTGGGGGGGAGCACAGATACGCAGTATTTT	TRBD2	.	16	TRBV4-3	TRBJ2-3
CASSGSGRESYTGELFF	TGTGCCAGCAGTGGGTCCGGGCGGGAGAGTTACACCGGGGAGCTGTTTTTT	TRBD2	.	17	TRBV25-1	TRBJ2-2
CASRTGDTEAFF	TGTGCCAGCCGGACAGGGGACACTGAAGCTTTCTTT	TRBD1	few	12	TRBV19	TRBJ1-1
CASSAGWATEAFF	TGTGCCAGCAGCGCCGGCTGGGCGACTGAAGCTTTCTTT	.	.	13	TRBV9	TRBJ1-1
CAISPHRVTDTEAFF	TGTGCCATCAGTCCCCACAGGGTGACGGACACTGAAGCTTTCTTT	.	.	15	TRBV10-3	TRBJ1-1
CASSPQRGEETQYF	TGTGCCAGCAGTCCTCAGCGGGGGGAAGAGACCCAGTACTTC	TRBD2	.	14	TRBV6-5	TRBJ2-5